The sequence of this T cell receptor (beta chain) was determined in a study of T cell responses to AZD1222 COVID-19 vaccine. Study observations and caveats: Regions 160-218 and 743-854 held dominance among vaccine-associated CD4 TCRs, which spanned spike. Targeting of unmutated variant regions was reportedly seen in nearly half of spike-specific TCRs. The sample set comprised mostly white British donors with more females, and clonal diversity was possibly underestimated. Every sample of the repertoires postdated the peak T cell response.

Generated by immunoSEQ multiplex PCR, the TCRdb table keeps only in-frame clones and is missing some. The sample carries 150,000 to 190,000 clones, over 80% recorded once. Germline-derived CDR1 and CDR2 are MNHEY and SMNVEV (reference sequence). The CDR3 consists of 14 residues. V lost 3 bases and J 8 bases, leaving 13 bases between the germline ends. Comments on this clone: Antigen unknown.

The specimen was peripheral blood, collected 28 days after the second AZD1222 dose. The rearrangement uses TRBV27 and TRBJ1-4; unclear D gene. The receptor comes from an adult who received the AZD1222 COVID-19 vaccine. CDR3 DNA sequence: TGTGCCAGCAGTTTTCTCTCGGGAGGCGAAAAACTGTTTTTT. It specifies CASSFLSGGEKLFF.